This entry is about one T cell receptor (beta chain). Germline V CDR1 and CDR2: GTSNPN, SVGIG (reference sequence). V was shortened by 5 bases and J by 6 bases, with 17 bases between the two germline ends. CDR3 size: 13 residues. Each unsorted sample relied on about 90 million PBMCs as its source of genomic DNA. These data belong to a study of shared clonotypes between healthy human individuals. Unsorted PBMC contributed roughly 300 ng DNA, approximately 30,000 T cell genomes, to each replicate PCR. What was sequenced on ten immunoSEQ deep assay plates was unsorted PBMC DNA. The table came from immunoSEQ multiplex PCR; TCRdb's copy has only in-frame clones and leaves some out. The profile covers about 470,000 clones, with roughly three quarters appearing a single time and roughly an eighth taken by the ten largest.

The chain has TRBV30 and TRBJ2-7; D might be TRBD1 (5 bases). Input material: PBMCs. This clonotype was sampled from a woman between 40 and 55 years old in good health. Some clones in this sample may be carry-over from other donors' samples. CDR3 sequence: CAWLGAPGSEQYF. CDR3 sequence (DNA): TGTGCCTGGTTAGGGGCTCCTGGCTCCGAGCAGTACTTC.